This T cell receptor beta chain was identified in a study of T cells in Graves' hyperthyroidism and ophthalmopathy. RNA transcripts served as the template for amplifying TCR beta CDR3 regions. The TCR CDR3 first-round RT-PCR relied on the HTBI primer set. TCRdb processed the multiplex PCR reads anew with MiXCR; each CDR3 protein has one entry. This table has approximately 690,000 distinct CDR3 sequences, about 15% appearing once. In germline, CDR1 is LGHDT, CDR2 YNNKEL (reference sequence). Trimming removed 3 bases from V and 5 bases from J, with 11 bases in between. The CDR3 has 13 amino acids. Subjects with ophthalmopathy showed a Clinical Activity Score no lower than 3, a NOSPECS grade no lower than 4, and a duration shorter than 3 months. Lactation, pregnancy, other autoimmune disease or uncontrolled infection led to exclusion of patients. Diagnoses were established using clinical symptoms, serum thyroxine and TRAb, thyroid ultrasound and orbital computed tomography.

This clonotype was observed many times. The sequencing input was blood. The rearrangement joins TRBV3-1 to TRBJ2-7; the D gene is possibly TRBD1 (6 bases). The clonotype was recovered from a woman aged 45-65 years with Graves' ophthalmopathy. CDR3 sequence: CASSQTWTDEQYF. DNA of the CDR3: TGTGCCAGCAGCCAGACCTGGACAGACGAGCAGTACTTC.